These 22 T cell receptor beta chains share one sample of origin, sequenced in a study of lung T cells in sarcoidosis with Löfgren's syndrome (dated by TCRdb to about 2017). Sequencing relied on an Illumina MiSeq. TCRdb reran the public reads through fastp at Q25 and MiXCR, keeping productive beta chains. For every CDR3 protein sequence, its rows merge into one entry that carries the most common genes and DNA. Here the sample has some 840 distinct CDR3 sequences; about 26% occur a single time. Of the sample, 28% is held by the ten largest clones. Sequencing used CD4+ T cells from bronchoalveolar lavage fluid. These receptors were collected from a human donor with sarcoidosis (Löfgren's syndrome or another form), or a control subject (not recorded which).

Comment on this clonotype: Its ends do not fully match the called genes, so a read error is possible. This rearrangement joins TRBV6-2 or TRBV6-3 to TRBJ1-2, with D unclear. Per the germline V gene, CDR1 is MNHEY and CDR2 is SVGEGT. This CDR3 has 14 residues. DNA of the CDR3: TGTGCCAACAGTTACGACGGTCGTGTGGGTAGCTACACCTTC. It specifies CANSYDGRVGSYTF.

In regard to this clonotype: At one of its ends the junction is not consistent with the germline gene, which may arise from a read error. The gene calls are TRBV7-2 and TRBJ2-2, with D possibly matching TRBD1 (6 bases). CDR3 length: 15 residues. Germline V lookup: CDR1 SGHTA, CDR2 FQGNSA. The DNA of the CDR3 is TGTGCTAGCAGCCCAACGGGACAATGCACCGGGAAGCTGTTTTTT. Translating it yields CASSPTGQCTGKLFF.

This clonotype is labeled as medium-sized (0.01 to 0.1%). The chain has TRBV4-3 and TRBJ2-2, with 8 bases that match TRBD1. The CDR3 contains 18 residues. Germline CDR1 LGHNA, CDR2 YSLEER. Trimming at V came to 4 bases and at J to 0 bases, leaving 10 bases not matched to a gene. CDR3 amino acids: CASSRNTGGPSNTGELFF. The CDR3 DNA reads TGCGCCAGCAGCCGTAACACAGGGGGACCCTCGAACACCGGGGAGCTGTTTTTT.

This clonotype was observed many times. This chain joins TRBV7-2 and TRBJ2-3, with 9 bases matching TRBD2. This CDR3 is 13 amino acids long. Trimming removed 0 bases from V and 13 bases from J; junction bases left unmatched: 5. CDR1 and CDR2 (germline): SGHTA, FQGNSA. DNA of the CDR3: TGTGCCAGCAGCTTAGCTTTAGCGGGGGACAAGTATTTT. Residues: CASSLALAGDKYF.

By its share, this clonotype is large. The chain carries TRBV6-1 and TRBJ2-1, with D possibly TRBD2 on 6 matching bases. The CDR3 spans 16 residues. The V gene's germline CDR1 is MNHNS and CDR2 SASEGT. Trimming removed 5 bases from V and 4 bases from J, with 18 bases in between. The CDR3 reads CASSPAEAGTYNEQFF. The CDR3 DNA is TGTGCCAGCAGTCCCGCGGAGGCGGGAACTTACAATGAGCAGTTCTTC.

This clonotype is judged medium-sized (0.01 to 0.1%). This rearrangement joins TRBV7-2 to TRBJ2-1; 13 bases map to TRBD2. This CDR3 region has 18 residues. Germline assignment: CDR1 SGHTA and CDR2 FQGNSA. Unmatched junction bases numbered 8, after V lost 5 bases and J lost 1 base. CDR3: CASSTGLAGDRSYNEQFF. Written as DNA, the CDR3 is TGTGCCAGCAGCACCGGACTAGCGGGAGATCGGTCCTACAATGAGCAGTTCTTC.

By frequency in the sample, this clonotype is medium-sized. V is TRBV12-3 or TRBV12-4 and J is TRBJ2-1, with a tentative D call TRBD1 (5 bases). V lost 7 bases, J lost 6 bases, and 19 bases lay in between. The CDR3 runs 15 residues. Here the CDR3 DNA reads TGTGCCAGCACCTCTAACAGGCAACAGGTCAATGAGCAGTTCTTC. Residues: CASTSNRQQVNEQFF.

This clonotype qualifies as large. The chain uses TRBV6-1 and TRBJ1-5; possibly TRBD1 for D (5 bases). The CDR3 loop spans 15 amino acids. The V gene lost 7 bases and the J gene lost 2 bases, with 15 bases spanning the gap. Looked up from germline, CDR1 is MNHNS and CDR2 is SASEGT. In DNA, the CDR3 is TGTGCCAGCAAAGACAGACTCTACGGCAATCAGCCCCAGCATTTT. Translating it yields CASKDRLYGNQPQHF.

By share of the sample, this clonotype is medium-sized. The chain uses TRBV20-1 and TRBJ2-7, with 8 bases identical to TRBD1. The CDR3 totals 13 residues. Germline V gene data show CDR1 as DFQATT and CDR2 as SNEGSKA (reference sequence). Germline trimming cut 7 bases from V and 5 bases from J; bases unmatched to any gene: 10. The CDR3 bases are TGCAGTGGACTCGGACAGGGTGCCCACGAGCAGTACTTC. It translates to CSGLGQGAHEQYF.

The V gene is TRBV19, the J gene TRBJ1-2; weak D call: TRBD1 (5 bases). This CDR3 has 16 residues. V lost 7 bases and J 0 bases, leaving 18 bases between the germline ends. The germline CDR1 and CDR2 sequences are LNHDA and SQIVND (reference sequence). CDR3 residues: CASNNGGMNSNYGYTF. CDR3 in DNA: TGTGCCAGTAATAATGGGGGAATGAACTCTAACTATGGCTACACCTTC.

This clonotype is labeled large. The CDR3 bases are TGTGCCAGCAGCGCGGAAAGGAATGAGCAGTTCTTC. Its translation is CASSAERNEQFF. V and J are TRBV7-2 and TRBJ2-1; no reliable D call. Germline V CDR1 and CDR2: SGHTA, FQGNSA. The V and J ends lost 5 bases and 7 bases respectively, with 9 bases between them. CDR3 length: 12 amino acids.

This rearrangement joins TRBV3-1 to TRBJ2-3; D is unclear. Germline loops: CDR1 LGHDT, CDR2 YNNKEL (reference sequence). V dropped 5 bases and J dropped 1 base, with 7 bases sitting between them. This CDR3 is 13 amino acids long. The CDR3 region is CASSAPGTDTQYF. CDR3 DNA sequence: TGTGCCAGCAGCGCCCCGGGCACAGATACGCAGTATTTT.

By share, this clonotype counts as medium-sized (0.01 to 0.1%). This rearrangement joins TRBV5-1 to TRBJ1-2; 9 bases fit TRBD1. V shed 0 bases and J 2 bases; nucleotides not matched to a gene: 5. The CDR3 is 16 amino acids. CDR1 is SGHRS, CDR2 YFSETQ, per germline. Here the CDR3 DNA reads TGCGCCAGCAGCTTGGATCTCGGACAGGGGAACTATGGCTACACCTTC. Protein: CASSLDLGQGNYGYTF.

This clonotype rates as large. The chain couples TRBV6-1 to TRBJ2-5; 7 nucleotides match TRBD1. Germline V gives CDR1 MNHNS, CDR2 SASEGT. There are 13 residues in the CDR3. V shed 10 bases, J shed 4 bases, and the junction held 9 bases outside the gene matches. The CDR3 nucleotides are TGTGCCACCTCGGGACAGACCAGAGAGACCCAGTACTTC. Amino acids: CATSGQTRETQYF.

Remarks on this clonotype: The junction departs from germline at one end; a sequencing error may be responsible. The chain carries TRBV7-9 and TRBJ1-3; maybe TRBD1 (5 bases). The CDR3 covers 16 residues. Germline lookup yields CDR1 SEHNR and CDR2 FQNEAQ (reference sequence). The CDR3 region is CASSLAGPNSGNTTYF. The CDR3 DNA follows: TGTGCCAGCAGCTTAGCGGGACCTAACTCTGGAAACACCACATATTTT.

This clonotype was seen ten or more times. J is TRBJ2-3 and V is TRBV6-1, with 12 bases aligning to TRBD2. V shed 4 bases and J 0 bases; nucleotides not matched to a gene: 2. This CDR3 spans 16 amino acids. Per the germline V gene, CDR1 is MNHNS and CDR2 is SASEGT. CDR3: CASSGGTSGSTDTQYF. The CDR3 DNA is TGTGCCAGCAGTGGAGGGACTAGCGGGAGCACAGATACGCAGTATTTT.

This clonotype is large. CDR3 region: CASSPPGQGFTDTQYF. CDR3 coding DNA: TGTGCCAGCAGCCCCCCTGGACAGGGTTTTACAGATACGCAGTATTTT. The gene calls are TRBV3-1 and TRBJ2-3; 8 positions agree with TRBD1. V lost 4 bases, J lost 3 bases, and 9 bases stayed unmatched. This CDR3 spans 16 amino acids. Germline V CDR1 and CDR2: LGHDT, YNNKEL (reference sequence).

This clonotype is medium-sized within its sample. This chain uses TRBV5-1 with TRBJ1-1, with a tentative D call TRBD1 (6 bases). Germline loops: CDR1 SGHRS, CDR2 YFSETQ. V dropped 0 bases and J dropped 1 base, with 10 bases sitting between them. The CDR3 length is 15 residues. CDR3 bases: TGCGCCAGCAGCTTGGATGTGACAGGGAACACTGAAGCTTTCTTT. Encoded protein: CASSLDVTGNTEAFF.

This clonotype is medium-sized. This chain joins TRBV7-2 and TRBJ2-1, with 13 bases identical to TRBD2. Germline assignment: CDR1 SGHTA and CDR2 FQGNSA. Germline trimming cut 7 bases from V and 1 base from J; bases unmatched to any gene: 10. There are 18 residues in the CDR3. DNA of the CDR3: TGTGCCAGCACAAACGGACTAGCGGGAGACAGGTCCTACAATGAGCAGTTCTTC. This encodes CASTNGLAGDRSYNEQFF.

The chain links TRBV6-1 to TRBJ2-1; 11 bases agree with TRBD2. The length of the CDR3 is 16 residues. Germline CDR1 MNHNS, CDR2 SASEGT. The V and J ends lost 5 bases and 2 bases, in that order; junction bases with no gene match: 5. The DNA of the CDR3 is TGTGCCAGCAGTTTACTAGCGGGGGAAACCTACAATGAGCAGTTCTTC. The encoded protein is CASSLLAGETYNEQFF.

By share, this clonotype counts as large. Compared with germline, one end of the junction differs, possibly owing to a read error. The chain couples TRBV5-6 to TRBJ1-6; possible D gene TRBD1, 6 bases. Germline V gene data show CDR1 as SGHDT and CDR2 as YYEEEE. CDR3 length: 13 residues. The CDR3 DNA sequence: TGTGCCAGCACCTTGGACAGTCGGTCACCCCTCCACTTT. Translating it yields CASTLDSRSPLHF.

The genes are TRBV25-1 and TRBJ2-3; D remains ambiguous. The V end was cut by 7 bases, the J end by 8 bases, with 19 bases between. The CDR3 consists of 14 residues. The germline gives CDR1 MGHDK, CDR2 SYGVNS. Here the CDR3 reads CASISGRLTGTQYF. The CDR3 region has the DNA TGTGCCAGCATTTCAGGAAGACTCACGGGTACGCAGTATTTT.